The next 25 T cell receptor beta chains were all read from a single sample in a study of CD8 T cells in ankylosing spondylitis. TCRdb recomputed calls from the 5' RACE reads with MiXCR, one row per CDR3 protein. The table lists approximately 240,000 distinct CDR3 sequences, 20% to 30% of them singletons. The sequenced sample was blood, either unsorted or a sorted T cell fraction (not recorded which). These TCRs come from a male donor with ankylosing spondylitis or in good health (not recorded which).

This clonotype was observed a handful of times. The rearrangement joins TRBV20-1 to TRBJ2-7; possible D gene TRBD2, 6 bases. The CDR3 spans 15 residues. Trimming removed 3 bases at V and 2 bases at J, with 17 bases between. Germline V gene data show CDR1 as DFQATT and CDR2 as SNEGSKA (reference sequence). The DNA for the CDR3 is TGCAGTGCTAGTTGGCTAGCGAGAGCCACCTACGAGCAGTACTTC. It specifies CSASWLARATYEQYF.

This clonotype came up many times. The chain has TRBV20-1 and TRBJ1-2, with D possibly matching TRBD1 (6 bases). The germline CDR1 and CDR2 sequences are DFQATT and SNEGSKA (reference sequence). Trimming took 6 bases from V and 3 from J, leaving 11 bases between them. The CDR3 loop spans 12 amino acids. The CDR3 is CSAPDSYYGYTF. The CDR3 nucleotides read TGCAGTGCCCCGGACAGCTACTATGGCTACACCTTC.

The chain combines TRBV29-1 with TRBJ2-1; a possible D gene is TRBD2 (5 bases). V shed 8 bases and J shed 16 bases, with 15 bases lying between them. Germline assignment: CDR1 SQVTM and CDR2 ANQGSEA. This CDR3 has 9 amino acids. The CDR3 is CSIIKRAFF. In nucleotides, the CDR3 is TGCAGCATAATCAAGAGGGCTTTCTTC.

The CDR3 sequence: CASSLNGGTDTQYF. The CDR3 DNA reads as TGCGCCAGCAGCTTGAACGGGGGCACAGATACGCAGTATTTT. V and J are TRBV5-1 and TRBJ2-3; TRBD2 is a possible D gene (5 bases). CDR3 size: 14 residues. Between the trimmed V and J ends, which lost 1 base and 1 base, there was a span of 7 bases. Germline V gene sequence: CDR1 SGHRS, CDR2 YFSETQ.

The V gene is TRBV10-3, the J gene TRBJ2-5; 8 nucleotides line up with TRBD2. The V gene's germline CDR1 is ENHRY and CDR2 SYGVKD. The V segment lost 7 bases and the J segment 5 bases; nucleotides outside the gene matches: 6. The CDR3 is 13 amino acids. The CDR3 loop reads CAIKDSGVETQYF. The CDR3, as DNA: TGTGCCATCAAGGATAGCGGGGTGGAGACCCAGTACTTC.

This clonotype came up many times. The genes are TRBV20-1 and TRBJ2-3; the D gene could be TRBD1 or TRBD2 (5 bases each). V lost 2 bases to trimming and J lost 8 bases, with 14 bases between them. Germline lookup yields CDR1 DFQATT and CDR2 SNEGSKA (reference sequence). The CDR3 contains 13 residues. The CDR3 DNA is TGCAGTGCTAGACCCGGGACCGCCTTTACGCAGTATTTT. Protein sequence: CSARPGTAFTQYF.

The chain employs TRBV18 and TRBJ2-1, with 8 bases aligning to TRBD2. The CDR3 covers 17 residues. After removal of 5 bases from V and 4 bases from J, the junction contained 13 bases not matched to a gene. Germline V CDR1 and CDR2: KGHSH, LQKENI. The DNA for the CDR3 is TGTGCCAGCTCAATAGCAACAAAGAGCGGGGGATACAATGAGCAGTTCTTC. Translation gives CASSIATKSGGYNEQFF.

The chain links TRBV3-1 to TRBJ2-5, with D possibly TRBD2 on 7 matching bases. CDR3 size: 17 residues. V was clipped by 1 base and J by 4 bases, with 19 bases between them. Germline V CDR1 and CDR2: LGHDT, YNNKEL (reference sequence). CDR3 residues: CASSQALGGVSGETQYF. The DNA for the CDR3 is TGTGCCAGCAGCCAAGCCTTAGGGGGGGTGAGCGGAGAGACCCAGTACTTC.

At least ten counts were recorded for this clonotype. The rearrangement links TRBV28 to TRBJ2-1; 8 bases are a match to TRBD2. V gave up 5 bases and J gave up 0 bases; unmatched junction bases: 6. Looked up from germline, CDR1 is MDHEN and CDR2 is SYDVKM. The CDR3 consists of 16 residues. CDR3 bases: TGTGCCAGCAGTCCGGGGGGGGTGGGCTCCTACAATGAGCAGTTCTTC. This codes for CASSPGGVGSYNEQFF.

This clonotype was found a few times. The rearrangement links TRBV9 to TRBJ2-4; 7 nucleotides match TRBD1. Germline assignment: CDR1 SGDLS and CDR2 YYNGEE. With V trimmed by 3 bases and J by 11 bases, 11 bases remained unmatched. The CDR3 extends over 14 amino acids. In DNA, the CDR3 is TGTGCCAGCAGCGGCCGGGACAGCAAGGCATTTCAGTACTTC. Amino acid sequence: CASSGRDSKAFQYF.

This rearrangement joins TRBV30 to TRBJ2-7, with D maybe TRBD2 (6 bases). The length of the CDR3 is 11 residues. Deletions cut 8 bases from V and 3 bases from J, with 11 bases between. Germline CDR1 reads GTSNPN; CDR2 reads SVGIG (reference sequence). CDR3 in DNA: TGTGCCCTGACGGGGGACTACGAGCAGTACTTC. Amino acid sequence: CALTGDYEQYF.

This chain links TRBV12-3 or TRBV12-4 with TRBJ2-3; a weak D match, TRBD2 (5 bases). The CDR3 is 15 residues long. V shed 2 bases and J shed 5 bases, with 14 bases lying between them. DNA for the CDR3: TGTGCCAGCAGTTTACGGCCTAGCAGTGGAGATACGCAGTATTTT. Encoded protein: CASSLRPSSGDTQYF.

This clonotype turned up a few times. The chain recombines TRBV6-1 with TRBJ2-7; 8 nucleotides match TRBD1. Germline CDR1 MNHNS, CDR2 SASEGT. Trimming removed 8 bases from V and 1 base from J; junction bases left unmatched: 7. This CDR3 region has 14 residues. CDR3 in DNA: TGTGCCAGCCGAGGGACAGGTCCGTCCTACGAGCAGTACTTC. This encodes CASRGTGPSYEQYF.

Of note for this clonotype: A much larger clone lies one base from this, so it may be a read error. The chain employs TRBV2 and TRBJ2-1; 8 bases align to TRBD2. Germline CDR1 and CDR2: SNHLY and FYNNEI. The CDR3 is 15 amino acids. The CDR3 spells CASGEAGVNYNEQFF. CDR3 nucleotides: TGTGCCAGCGGTGAAGCGGGAGTGAACTACAATGAGCAGTTCTTC.

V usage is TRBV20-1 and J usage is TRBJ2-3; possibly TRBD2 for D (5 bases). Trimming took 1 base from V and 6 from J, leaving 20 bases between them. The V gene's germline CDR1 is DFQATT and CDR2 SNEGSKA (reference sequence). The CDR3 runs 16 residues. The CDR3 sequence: CSARGNGVFSFDTQYF. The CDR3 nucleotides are TGCAGTGCTAGAGGAAACGGGGTTTTTAGCTTCGATACGCAGTATTTT.

The CDR3 sequence: CSARQGGYGYTF. CDR3 coding DNA: TGCAGTGCTAGACAGGGCGGCTATGGCTACACCTTC. The chain uses TRBV20-1 and TRBJ1-2; tentatively, D is TRBD1 (5 bases). Germline CDR1 DFQATT, CDR2 SNEGSKA (reference sequence). The CDR3 consists of 12 residues. With 2 bases removed from V and 4 bases from J, the gap between germline ends came to 8 bases.

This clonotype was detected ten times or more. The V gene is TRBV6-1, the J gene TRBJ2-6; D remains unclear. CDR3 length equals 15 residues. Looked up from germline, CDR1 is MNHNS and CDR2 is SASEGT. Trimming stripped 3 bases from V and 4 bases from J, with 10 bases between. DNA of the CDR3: TGTGCCAGCAGTGAGGGTACTTACGGGGCCAACGTCCTGACTTTC. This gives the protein CASSEGTYGANVLTF.

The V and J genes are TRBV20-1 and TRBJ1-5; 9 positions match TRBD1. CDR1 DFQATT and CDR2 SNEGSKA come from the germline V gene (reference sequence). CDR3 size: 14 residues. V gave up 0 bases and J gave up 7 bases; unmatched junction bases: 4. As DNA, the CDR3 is TGCAGTGCTAGAGAGGACAGGGGTAGGCAGCCCCAGCATTTT. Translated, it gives CSAREDRGRQPQHF.

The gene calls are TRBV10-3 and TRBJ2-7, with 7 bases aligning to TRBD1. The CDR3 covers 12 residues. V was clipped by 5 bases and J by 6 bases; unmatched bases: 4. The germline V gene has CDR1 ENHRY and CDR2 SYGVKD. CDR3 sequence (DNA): TGTGCCATCAGTTTGACAGGGCCCGAGCAGTACTTC. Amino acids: CAISLTGPEQYF.

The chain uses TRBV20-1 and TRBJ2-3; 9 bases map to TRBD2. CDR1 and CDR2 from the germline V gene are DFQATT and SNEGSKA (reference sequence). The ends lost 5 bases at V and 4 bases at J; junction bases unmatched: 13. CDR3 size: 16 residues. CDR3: CSAPRRAGGSSDTQYF. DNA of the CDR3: TGCAGTGCTCCCAGGAGGGCGGGGGGGTCATCAGATACGCAGTATTTT.

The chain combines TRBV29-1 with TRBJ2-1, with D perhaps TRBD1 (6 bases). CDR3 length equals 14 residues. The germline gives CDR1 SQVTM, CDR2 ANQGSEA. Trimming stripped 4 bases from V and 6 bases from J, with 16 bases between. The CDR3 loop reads CSVGGQSGVNEQFF. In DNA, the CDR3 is TGCAGCGTTGGGGGGCAGAGCGGTGTCAATGAGCAGTTCTTC.

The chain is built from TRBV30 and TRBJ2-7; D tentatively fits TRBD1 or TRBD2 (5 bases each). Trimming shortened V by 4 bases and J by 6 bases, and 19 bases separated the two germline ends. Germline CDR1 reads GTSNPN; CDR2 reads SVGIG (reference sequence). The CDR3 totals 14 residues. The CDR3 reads CAWNPRGIGSEQYF. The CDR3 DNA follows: TGTGCCTGGAATCCAAGGGGAATAGGGAGCGAGCAGTACTTC.

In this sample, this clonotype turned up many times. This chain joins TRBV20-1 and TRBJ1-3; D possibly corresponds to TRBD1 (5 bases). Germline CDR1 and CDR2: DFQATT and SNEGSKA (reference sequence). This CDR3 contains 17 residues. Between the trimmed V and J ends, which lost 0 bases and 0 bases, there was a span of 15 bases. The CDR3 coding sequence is TGCAGTGCTAGAGAATTGAGGGACGGATACTCTGGAAACACCATATATTTT. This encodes CSARELRDGYSGNTIYF.

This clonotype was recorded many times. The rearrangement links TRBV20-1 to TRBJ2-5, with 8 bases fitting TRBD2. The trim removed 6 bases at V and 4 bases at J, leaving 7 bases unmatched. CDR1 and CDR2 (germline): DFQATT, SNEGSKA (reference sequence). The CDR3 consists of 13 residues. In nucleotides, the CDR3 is TGCAGTGCAGCACCGGGACTAGTAGAGACCCAGTACTTC. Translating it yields CSAAPGLVETQYF.

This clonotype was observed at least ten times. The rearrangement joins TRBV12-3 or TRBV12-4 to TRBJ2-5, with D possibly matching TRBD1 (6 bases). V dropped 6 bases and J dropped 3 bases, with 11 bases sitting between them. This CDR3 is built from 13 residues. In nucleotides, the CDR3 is TGTGCCAGCAGCCAAGGACAGAAAGAGACCCAGTACTTC. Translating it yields CASSQGQKETQYF.